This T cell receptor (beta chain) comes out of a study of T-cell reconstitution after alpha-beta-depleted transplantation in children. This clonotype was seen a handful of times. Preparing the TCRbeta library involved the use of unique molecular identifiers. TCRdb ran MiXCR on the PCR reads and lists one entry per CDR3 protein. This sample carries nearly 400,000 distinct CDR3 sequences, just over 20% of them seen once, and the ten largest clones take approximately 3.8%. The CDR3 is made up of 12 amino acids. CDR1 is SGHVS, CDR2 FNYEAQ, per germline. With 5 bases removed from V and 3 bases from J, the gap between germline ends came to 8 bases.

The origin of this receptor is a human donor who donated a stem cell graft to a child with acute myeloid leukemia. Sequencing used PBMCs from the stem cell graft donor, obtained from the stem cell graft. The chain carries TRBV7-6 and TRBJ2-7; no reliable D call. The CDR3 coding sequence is TGTGCCAGCAGCGCATCCCGCTACGAGCAGTACTTC. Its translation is CASSASRYEQYF.